This T cell receptor (beta chain) was identified in a study of beta chain features in type 1 diabetes. The CDR3 contains 12 residues. V lost 6 bases, J lost 7 bases, and 2 bases stayed unmatched. Germline lookup yields CDR1 LNHDA and CDR2 SQIVND (reference sequence). A remark on this clone: Its antigen is not known.

Expressed TCRB transcripts were sequenced, since all the RNA that had been isolated was reverse transcribed. Libraries were prepared by immunoSEQ multiplex PCR; TCRdb keeps only in-frame clonotypes and omits some of them. The profile shows approximately 120,000 clones, roughly 17% of them singletons. Notes on the study in general: Shorter TCRB CDR3s, moderately but significantly so, were found in Type 1 diabetes patients in all four CD4+ subsets.

Sequenced input: central memory CD4+ T cells from blood. The origin of this receptor is a man in his late teens or twenties with type 1 diabetes. The chain employs TRBV19 and TRBJ2-1; TRBD1 agrees at 8 bases. This chain's CDR3 is CASRRQGNEQFF. The CDR3 bases are TGTGCCAGTAGGAGACAGGGGAATGAGCAGTTCTTC.